This T cell receptor beta chain was documented in a study of OX40 agonist ivuxolimab in advanced cancers. Here immunoSEQ multiplex PCR was the method, and the copy in TCRdb shows in-frame clones only, minus some. The repertoire has fewer than 70,000 clones, less than 90% of them found once; the top ten carry around 3.3%. The sequenced sample was CD4+ or CD8+ T cells sorted from blood, obtained in a trial of the OX40 agonist ivuxolimab. This sequence was found in an adult with an advanced solid tumor such as melanoma, head and neck, liver or kidney cancer.

DNA of the CDR3: TGTGCCAGCAGTCAGACAGGGGACCATGAAAAACTGTTTTTT. It is translated as CASSQTGDHEKLFF. The rearrangement links TRBV27 to TRBJ1-4, with 8 positions matching TRBD1. This CDR3 has 14 residues. Germline lookup yields CDR1 MNHEY and CDR2 SMNVEV (reference sequence). With V trimmed by 5 bases and J by 6 bases, 5 bases remained unmatched.